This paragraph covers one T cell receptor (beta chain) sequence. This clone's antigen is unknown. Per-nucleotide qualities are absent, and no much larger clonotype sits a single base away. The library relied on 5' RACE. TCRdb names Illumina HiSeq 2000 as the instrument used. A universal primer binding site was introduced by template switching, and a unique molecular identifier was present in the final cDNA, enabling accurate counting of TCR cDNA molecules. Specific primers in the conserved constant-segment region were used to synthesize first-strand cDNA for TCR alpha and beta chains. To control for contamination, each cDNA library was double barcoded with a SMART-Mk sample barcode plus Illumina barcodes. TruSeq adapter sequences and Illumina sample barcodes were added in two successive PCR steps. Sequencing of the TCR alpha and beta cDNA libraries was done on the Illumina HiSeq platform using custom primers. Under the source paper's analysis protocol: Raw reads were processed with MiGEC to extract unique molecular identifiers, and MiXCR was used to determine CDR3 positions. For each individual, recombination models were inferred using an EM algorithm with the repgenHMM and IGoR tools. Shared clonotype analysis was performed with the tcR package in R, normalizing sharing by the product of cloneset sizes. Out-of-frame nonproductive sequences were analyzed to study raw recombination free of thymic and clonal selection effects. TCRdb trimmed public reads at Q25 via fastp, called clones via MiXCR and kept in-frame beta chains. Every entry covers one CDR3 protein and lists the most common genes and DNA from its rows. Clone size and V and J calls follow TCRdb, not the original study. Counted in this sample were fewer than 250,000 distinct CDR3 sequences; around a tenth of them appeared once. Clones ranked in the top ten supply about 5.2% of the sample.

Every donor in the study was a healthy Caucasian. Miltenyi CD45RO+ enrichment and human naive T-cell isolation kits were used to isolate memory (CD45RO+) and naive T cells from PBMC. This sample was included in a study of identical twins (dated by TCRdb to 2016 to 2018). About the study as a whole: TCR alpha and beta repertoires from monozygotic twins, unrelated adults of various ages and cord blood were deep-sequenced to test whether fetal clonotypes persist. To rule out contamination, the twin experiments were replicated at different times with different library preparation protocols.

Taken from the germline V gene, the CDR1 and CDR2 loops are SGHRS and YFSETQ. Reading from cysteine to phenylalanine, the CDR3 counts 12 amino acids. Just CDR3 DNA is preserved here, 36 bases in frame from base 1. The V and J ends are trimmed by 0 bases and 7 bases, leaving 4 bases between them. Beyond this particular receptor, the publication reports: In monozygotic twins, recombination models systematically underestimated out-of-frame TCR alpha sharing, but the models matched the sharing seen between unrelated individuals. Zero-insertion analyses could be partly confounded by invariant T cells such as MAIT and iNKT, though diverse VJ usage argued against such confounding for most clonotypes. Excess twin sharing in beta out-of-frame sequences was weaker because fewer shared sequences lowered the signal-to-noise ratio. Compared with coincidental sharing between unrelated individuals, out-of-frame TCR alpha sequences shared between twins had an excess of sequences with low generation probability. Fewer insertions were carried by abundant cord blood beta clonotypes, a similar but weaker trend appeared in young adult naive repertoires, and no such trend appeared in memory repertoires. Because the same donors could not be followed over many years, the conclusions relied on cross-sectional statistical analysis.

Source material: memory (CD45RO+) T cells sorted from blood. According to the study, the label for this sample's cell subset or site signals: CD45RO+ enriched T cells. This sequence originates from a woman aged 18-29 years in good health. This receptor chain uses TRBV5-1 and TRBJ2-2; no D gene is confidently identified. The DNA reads TGCGCCAGCAGCTTGGTTGTCGGGGAGCTGTTTTTT. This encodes CASSLVVGELFF.